This record concerns one T cell receptor beta chain sequence. The sample comes from a study of blood T cell repertoires in COVID-19. As for the study in general: The analysed material was cDNA or gDNA that came from T cells, B-cell-depleted T cells, or PBMCs.

J gave up 8 bases and V 2 bases, and 8 bases lay outside the gene matches. Germline-derived CDR1 and CDR2 are SQVTM and ANQGSEA. The CDR3 is 14 residues long. TCRdb keeps only in-frame clones here, not all; method: immunoSEQ multiplex PCR. This sample has roughly 120,000 clones; approximately 85% occur once, and the top ten carry about 3%. The V and J genes are TRBV29-1 and TRBJ2-1; 8 nucleotides match TRBD2. The origin of this receptor is a woman of 80 years or more with COVID-19, enrolled during active disease. Sequenced material: peripheral blood. CDR3 sequence (DNA): TGCAGCGTTGAAAGGAGCGGGAGTAAGGATGAGCAGTTCTTC. Encoded protein: CSVERSGSKDEQFF.